This T cell receptor (beta chain) is from a study of blood T cells in healthy people across ages. Overall study: Capture via template switching afforded approximately one barcoded beta molecule per two T cells.

In regard to this clonotype: Its antigen is not identified. A much larger clone differs by one base, so this may be a read error.

Study observations and caveats: Researchers judged that diversity estimates from one million T cells fell short of true values. A roughly linear fall in TCR beta diversity per million T cells was seen with increasing age. Among long-lived donors, naive CD4+ cells were more numerous and diversity higher than in aged donors.

PCR was performed a second time for about 7 to 11 cycles using a sample-barcoded 5' primer and a J-beta primer mix. TCRdb recomputed calls from the 5' RACE reads with MiXCR, one row per CDR3 protein. Found here are around 900,000 distinct CDR3 sequences, under 35% of them singletons; the top ten hold around a sixth. The CDR3 is 11 amino acids. The germline gives CDR1 MRHNA, CDR2 SNTAGT. V dropped 3 bases and J dropped 13 bases, with 10 bases sitting between them. The chain links TRBV6-4 to TRBJ2-4; the D is unclear. Sample: blood. The receptor was isolated from a woman over 75 in good health. CDR3 in DNA: TGTGCCAGCAGTGAGTCCTACGGGCAGTACTTC. Protein product: CASSESYGQYF.